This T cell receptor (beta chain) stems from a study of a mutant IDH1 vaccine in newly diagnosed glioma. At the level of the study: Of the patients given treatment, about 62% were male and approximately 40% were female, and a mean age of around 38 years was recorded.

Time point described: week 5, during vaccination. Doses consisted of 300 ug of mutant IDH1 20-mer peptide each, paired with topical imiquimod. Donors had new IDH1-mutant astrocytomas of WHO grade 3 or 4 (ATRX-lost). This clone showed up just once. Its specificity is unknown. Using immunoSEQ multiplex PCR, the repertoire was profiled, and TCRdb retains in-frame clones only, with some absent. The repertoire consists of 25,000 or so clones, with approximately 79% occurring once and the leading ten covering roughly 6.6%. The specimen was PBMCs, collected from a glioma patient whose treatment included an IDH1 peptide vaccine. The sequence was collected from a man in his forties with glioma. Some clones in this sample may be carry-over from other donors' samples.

In nucleotides, the CDR3 is TGTGCCAGCCAGGGACAGGCCGGTACCGATGAGCAGTTCTTC. Protein product: CASQGQAGTDEQFF. V usage is TRBV18 and J usage is TRBJ2-1, with 8 positions matching TRBD1. V gave up 8 bases and J gave up 8 bases; unmatched junction bases: 11. The CDR3 length is 14 residues. CDR1 is KGHSH and CDR2 is LQKENI in the germline V gene.